These 23 T cell receptor beta chains came from one sample sequenced in a study of cytomegalovirus exposure and HLA in healthy donors. The study ran its PCR with 60 Vbeta and 13 Jbeta primers. Repertoires were generated with immunoSEQ multiplex PCR, while TCRdb's copy carries only in-frame clones and drops some. The sample lists 150,000 to 200,000 clones; approximately 85% were seen once. Input material: PBMCs. All receptors derive from a young man in good health and CMV-seropositive.

This chain links TRBV11-2 with TRBJ1-1, with D perhaps matching TRBD1 (5 bases). CDR1 and CDR2 from the germline V gene are SGHAT and FQNNGV. Trimming pared 2 bases from V and 3 bases from J, leaving 7 bases between. This CDR3 comprises 13 residues. CDR3 coding DNA: TGTGCCAGCAGCTTATTCAGGGACACTGAAGCTTTCTTT. It is translated as CASSLFRDTEAFF.

This clone was picked up one time. This chain connects TRBV2 to TRBJ1-1; tentative D call: TRBD1 (5 bases). V lost 7 bases, J lost 0 bases, and 12 bases lay in between. The CDR3 covers 14 residues. CDR1 is SNHLY, CDR2 FYNNEI, per germline. This CDR3 is CASMRQGMNTEAFF. Written as DNA, the CDR3 is TGTGCCAGCATGAGGCAGGGAATGAACACTGAAGCTTTCTTT.

The rearrangement joins TRBV6-1 to TRBJ2-5; the match to TRBD1 covers 9 bases. With 7 bases clipped from V and 1 base from J, the junction kept 1 base outside the gene matches. CDR3 length equals 13 residues. Germline loops: CDR1 MNHNS, CDR2 SASEGT. CDR3 sequence (DNA): TGTGCCAGCAAGGGACAGGGCCAAGAGACCCAGTACTTC. Translating it yields CASKGQGQETQYF.

V and J are TRBV27 and TRBJ2-3; 12 positions agree with TRBD1. The length of the CDR3 is 14 residues. The germline V gene encodes CDR1 MNHEY and CDR2 SMNVEV (reference sequence). J gave up 6 bases and V 5 bases, and 3 bases lay outside the gene matches. DNA of the CDR3: TGTGCCAGCAGTCCTGGGACAGGGGGCGATACGCAGTATTTT. Protein: CASSPGTGGDTQYF.

The count of this clone is one. The V gene is TRBV4-2, the J gene TRBJ2-1, with 10 bases lining up with TRBD2. J was trimmed by 7 bases and V by 4 bases; bases with no gene match: 13. The CDR3 length is 17 residues. Germline CDR1 reads LGHNA; CDR2 reads YNFKEQ. For the CDR3, the DNA is TGTGCCAGCAGCCCCGAACCAGCGGGGGGGCCCTTAAATGAGCAGTTCTTC. Its translation is CASSPEPAGGPLNEQFF.

V usage is TRBV14 and J usage is TRBJ1-2, with a tentative D call TRBD1 (6 bases). Trimming left V 2 bases short and J 0 bases short, with 10 bases between. CDR3 length: 15 residues. CDR1 and CDR2 (germline): SGHDN, FVKESK. DNA for the CDR3: TGTGCCAGCAGCCAACTACAGGGAGCTAACTATGGCTACACCTTC. Protein sequence: CASSQLQGANYGYTF.

This rearrangement joins TRBV7-2 to TRBJ1-2, with D possibly TRBD1 on 5 matching bases. The germline V and J ends were trimmed by 4 bases and 6 bases, with 15 bases remaining between them. The CDR3 runs to 14 residues. From germline, CDR1 is SGHTA and CDR2 FQGNSA. CDR3 in amino acids: CASSSGRGGDGYTF. DNA for the CDR3: TGTGCCAGCAGCTCCGGCCGGGGGGGGGATGGCTACACCTTC. The full variable domain, with the rest looked up from reference TRBV7-2 and TRBJ1-2, is GAGVSQSPSNKVTEKGKDVELRCDPISGHTALYWYRQSLGQGLEFLIYFQGNSAPDKSGLPSDRFSAERTGGSVSTLTIQRTQQEDSAVYLCASSSGRGGDGYTFGSGTRLTVV.

In regard to this clone: The sample contains more than one DNA sequence encoding this CDR3. The chain links TRBV9 to TRBJ2-2; no firm D call. Germline V gene sequence: CDR1 SGDLS, CDR2 YYNGEE. V was clipped by 4 bases and J by 1 base, with 2 bases between them. CDR3 length: 12 residues. For the CDR3, the DNA is TGTGCCAGCAGCCGGAACACCGGGGAGCTGTTTTTT. This translates into CASSRNTGELFF.

This chain joins TRBV23-1 and TRBJ1-6; D may be TRBD1 (5 bases). TRBV23-1 is placed among ORFs of uncertain function. Trimming took 4 bases from V and 7 from J, leaving 11 bases between them. CDR3 size: 14 residues. CDR3 region: CASSREGRNSPLHF. The CDR3, as DNA: TGCGCCAGCAGTCGTGAGGGGAGGAATTCACCCCTCCACTTT.

The chain links TRBV6-6 to TRBJ1-2; no clear D. Germline V CDR1 and CDR2: MNHNY, SVGAGI (reference sequence). Trimming removed 6 bases at V and 6 bases at J, with 8 bases between. The CDR3 loop spans 11 amino acids. CDR3 nucleotides: TGTGCCAGCAGACTAATGGATGGCTACACCTTC. Translated, it gives CASRLMDGYTF.

V gene TRBV7-6 combines with J gene TRBJ2-1, with 10 nucleotides matching TRBD2. The CDR3 is 15 amino acids. Germline V CDR1 and CDR2: SGHVS, FNYEAQ. V lost 2 bases and J lost 5; bases outside the gene matches: 3. CDR3 protein: CASSLLSGGDNEQFF. The CDR3 coding sequence is TGTGCCAGCAGCTTATTGAGCGGGGGGGACAATGAGCAGTTCTTC.

This chain connects TRBV11-2 to TRBJ2-6, with D unclear. The length of the CDR3 is 13 residues. Germline CDR1 reads SGHAT; CDR2 reads FQNNGV. V lost 7 bases, J lost 3 bases, and 7 bases lay in between. CDR3 in amino acids: CASIRFGANVLTF. The CDR3 DNA is TGTGCCAGCATCCGTTTTGGGGCCAACGTCCTGACTTTC. The variable domain in full, with the rest retrieved from reference TRBV11-2 and TRBJ2-6, is EAGVAQSPRYKIIEKRQSVAFWCNPISGHATLYWYQQILGQGPKLLIQFQNNGVVDDSQLPKDRFSAERLKGVDSTLKIQPAKLEDSAVYLCASIRFGANVLTFGAGSRLTVL.

V gene TRBV2 combines with J gene TRBJ1-6; D is uncertain. V lost 6 bases and J lost 0, with 9 bases in between. CDR1 is SNHLY and CDR2 is FYNNEI in the germline V gene. This CDR3 contains 15 residues. CDR3 DNA sequence: TGTGCCAGCAGAATAGAGAGCTCCTATAATTCACCCCTCCACTTT. Translated, it gives CASRIESSYNSPLHF. The full variable domain, rest sourced from reference TRBV2 and TRBJ1-6, is EPEVTQTPSHQVTQMGQEVILRCVPISNHLYFYWYRQILGQKVEFLVSFYNNEISEKSEIFDDQFSVERPDGSNFTLKIRSTKLEDSAMYFCASRIESSYNSPLHFGNGTRLTVT.

This rearrangement joins TRBV7-6 to TRBJ2-2; perhaps TRBD2 as D (7 bases). The V gene's germline CDR1 is SGHVS and CDR2 FNYEAQ. The CDR3 is 14 amino acids. Trimming pared 11 bases from V and 3 bases from J, leaving 16 bases between. CDR3 residues: CAVSGGQDTGELFF. In DNA, the CDR3 is TGTGCCGTATCCGGGGGGCAGGACACCGGGGAGCTGTTTTTT.

The rearrangement links TRBV4-3 to TRBJ1-5; TRBD1 agrees at 9 bases. Trimming removed 5 bases from V and 5 bases from J; junction bases left unmatched: 13. CDR1 is LGHNA, CDR2 YSLEER, per germline. The CDR3 spans 17 residues. CDR3 nucleotide sequence: TGCGCCAGCAGCAAAGGGACGCGGACAGGGGCCGATCAGCCCCAGCATTTT. Its translation is CASSKGTRTGADQPQHF.

V is TRBV6-1 and J is TRBJ1-6; D unclear. Germline values: CDR1 MNHNS, CDR2 SASEGT. This CDR3 has 15 residues. V was trimmed by 2 bases and J by 7 bases, leaving 12 bases between them. The DNA for the CDR3 is TGTGCCAGCAGTGAACTCCCGGGTGCAAATTCACCCCTCCACTTT. Translation gives CASSELPGANSPLHF.

The rearrangement links TRBV6-6 to TRBJ2-7; TRBD2 aligns across 8 bases. With V trimmed by 6 bases and J by 3 bases, 4 bases remained unmatched. Per germline, CDR1 MNHNY and CDR2 SVGAGI (reference sequence). The CDR3 loop spans 13 amino acids. CDR3 bases: TGTGCCAGCAGGATAAGCGGGGGCTACGAGCAGTACTTC. Its protein product is CASRISGGYEQYF.

V usage is TRBV19 and J usage is TRBJ1-2; D possibly corresponds to TRBD1 (6 bases). The CDR3 has 15 residues. Germline lookup yields CDR1 LNHDA and CDR2 SQIVND (reference sequence). V lost 4 bases to trimming and J lost 4 bases, with 16 bases between them. DNA of the CDR3: TGTGCCAGTAGTAGACCCCGGGACACCTCCTATGGCTACACCTTC. This gives the protein CASSRPRDTSYGYTF.

The CDR3 DNA reads as TGTGCCAGCAGGCCGGGGGGGCCGACCGGGGAGCTGTTTTTT. Its translation is CASRPGGPTGELFF. V gene TRBV5-4 combines with J gene TRBJ2-2; 8 bases align to TRBD2. The germline gives CDR1 SGHNT, CDR2 YYREEE (reference sequence). Trimming took 5 bases from V and 5 from J; bases not matched to a gene: 5. The CDR3 runs 14 residues. The full variable domain, rest sourced from reference TRBV5-4 and TRBJ2-2, is ETGVTQSPTHLIKTRGQQVTLRCSSQSGHNTVSWYQQALGQGPQFIFQYYREEENGRGNFPPRFSGLQFPNYSSELNVNALELDDSALYLCASRPGGPTGELFFGEGSRLTVL.

This chain links TRBV2 with TRBJ2-1; tentative D call: TRBD2 (7 bases). In germline, CDR1 is SNHLY, CDR2 FYNNEI. The ends were cut back, 0 bases at V and 10 bases at J, with 16 bases in the middle. The CDR3 has 15 amino acids. DNA for the CDR3: TGTGCCAGCAGTGAAGCGTTGGGTTCGGGGGGCGAGCAGTTCTTC. Amino acids: CASSEALGSGGEQFF. The variable domain in full, with the rest retrieved from reference TRBV2 and TRBJ2-1, is EPEVTQTPSHQVTQMGQEVILRCVPISNHLYFYWYRQILGQKVEFLVSFYNNEISEKSEIFDDQFSVERPDGSNFTLKIRSTKLEDSAMYFCASSEALGSGGEQFFGPGTRLTVL.

The chain couples TRBV5-1 to TRBJ1-1; TRBD1 aligns across 8 bases. Germline assignment: CDR1 SGHRS and CDR2 YFSETQ. The V and J ends lost 0 bases and 8 bases, in that order; junction bases with no gene match: 0. The CDR3 sequence is 12 residues long. The DNA for the CDR3 is TGCGCCAGCAGCTTGGGACAGGGGGAAGCTTTCTTT. This gives the protein CASSLGQGEAFF.

CDR3 nucleotide sequence: TGTGCCAGCAGCGGAGGGAGCAATCAGCCCCAGCATTTT. This sequence encodes CASSGGSNQPQHF. The chain combines TRBV9 with TRBJ1-5; D is unresolved. This CDR3 contains 13 residues. Per germline, CDR1 SGDLS and CDR2 YYNGEE. The V end lost 3 bases, the J end lost 1 base, and 5 bases lay between the germline ends.

The J gene is TRBJ1-1, the V gene TRBV5-4; 10 nucleotides line up with TRBD1. The J segment lost 8 bases and the V segment lost 4 bases, leaving 11 bases of the junction unmatched. Germline CDR1 and CDR2: SGHNT and YYREEE (reference sequence). This CDR3 spans 15 amino acids. The chain's CDR3 is CASSPPGQGFEEAFF. In DNA, the CDR3 is TGTGCCAGCAGCCCGCCGGGACAGGGGTTTGAAGAAGCTTTCTTT.